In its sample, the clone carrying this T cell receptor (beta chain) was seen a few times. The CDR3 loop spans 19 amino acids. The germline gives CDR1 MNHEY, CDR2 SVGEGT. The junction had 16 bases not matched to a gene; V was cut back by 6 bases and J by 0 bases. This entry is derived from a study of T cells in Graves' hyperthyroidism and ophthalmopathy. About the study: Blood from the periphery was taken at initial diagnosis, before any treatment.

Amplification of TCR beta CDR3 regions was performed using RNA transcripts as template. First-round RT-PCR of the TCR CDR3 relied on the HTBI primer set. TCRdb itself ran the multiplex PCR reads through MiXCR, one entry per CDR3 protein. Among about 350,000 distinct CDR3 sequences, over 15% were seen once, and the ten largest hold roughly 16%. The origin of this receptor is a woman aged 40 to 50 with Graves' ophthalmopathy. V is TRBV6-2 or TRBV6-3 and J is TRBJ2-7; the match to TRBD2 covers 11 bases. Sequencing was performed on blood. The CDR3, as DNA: TGTGCCAGCAGACTAAGACCGGGACTAGCGGTCTTGAGCTCCTACGAGCAGTACTTC. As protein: CASRLRPGLAVLSSYEQYF.